This T cell receptor beta chain was retrieved from a study of beta chain features in type 1 diabetes. Background on the study: When patients were set against healthy donors, age, gender and cell yields were similar. All of the samples together had 107,917,701 sorted cells examined.

General observations from the study: Patients' naive, central memory and Treg TCRB repertoires seemed closer to one another than those of healthy donors.

Since all of the isolated RNA was reverse transcribed, expressed TCRB transcripts were what got sequenced. Sequencing used immunoSEQ multiplex PCR; TCRdb keeps in-frame clones, though not all of them. The sample shows hundreds of thousands of clones, more than 11% of them seen only once. This clone was detected only a few times. Its antigen is unidentified. Sorting gave populations that all exceeded 95% purity. Germline V gene lookup returns CDR1 LNHNV and CDR2 YYDKDF (reference sequence). This CDR3 region has 16 residues. V was pared by 5 bases and J by 4 bases, with 19 bases between. Sequencing was carried out using naive CD4+ T cells from blood. The receptor's source is a man aged 25-45 years in good health. This chain uses TRBV15 with TRBJ2-3; a weak D match, TRBD2 (7 bases). The CDR3 region is CATSGGADRVADTQYF. CDR3 in DNA: TGTGCCACCAGCGGGGGGGCGGACCGGGTGGCAGATACGCAGTATTTT.